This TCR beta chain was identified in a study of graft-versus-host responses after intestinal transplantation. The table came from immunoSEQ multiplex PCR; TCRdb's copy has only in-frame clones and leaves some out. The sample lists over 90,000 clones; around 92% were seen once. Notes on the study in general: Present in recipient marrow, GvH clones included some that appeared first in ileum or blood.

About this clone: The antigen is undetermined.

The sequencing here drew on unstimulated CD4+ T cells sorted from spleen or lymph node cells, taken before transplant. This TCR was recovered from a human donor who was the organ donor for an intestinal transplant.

CDR3 residues: CASSPGQGADTQYF. Here the CDR3 DNA reads TGTGCCAGCTCACCCGGACAGGGTGCAGATACGCAGTATTTT. The chain has TRBV18 and TRBJ2-3, with TRBD1 identical over 8 bases. The CDR3 totals 14 residues. Germline trimming cut 3 bases from V and 4 bases from J; bases unmatched to any gene: 3. Germline V gene lookup returns CDR1 KGHSH and CDR2 LQKENI. The full variable domain, its missing parts supplied by reference TRBV18 and TRBJ2-3, is NAGVMQNPRHLVRRRGQEARLRCSPMKGHSHVYWYRQLPEEGLKFMVYLQKENIIDESGMPKERFSAEFPKEGPSILRIQQVVRGDSAAYFCASSPGQGADTQYFGPGTRLTVL.